This TCR beta chain was sequenced during a study of blood T cell repertoires in COVID-19. Study-wide context: Researchers got acute and convalescent COVID-19 samples from the United States, Italy and Spain. Sample material is recorded as cDNA or gDNA derived from T cells, B-cell-depleted T cells, or PBMCs.

In the authors' workflow: Reference gene primer amplification in the assay estimated nucleated cell counts. The assay was immunoSEQ multiplex PCR, and TCRdb's table has in-frame clones only and misses some. V, J and clone size derive from that table, while D and trimming were established from the DNA sequence. The sample holds just under 350,000 clones, more than 70% seen once. Deletions cut 0 bases from V and 6 bases from J, with 9 bases between. The germline gives CDR1 SGHRS, CDR2 YFSETQ. The CDR3 length is 14 residues. The sample holds a few counts of this clone. The sample taken for sequencing was peripheral blood. The sequence derives from a man in his thirties or forties with active or convalescent COVID-19. J is TRBJ2-2 and V is TRBV5-1; D is unclear. CDR3 loop: CASSLVVYSGELFF. The CDR3 coding sequence is TGCGCCAGCAGCTTGGTTGTTTATTCCGGGGAGCTGTTTTTT.